The 17 T cell receptor beta chains listed next were all sequenced from one sample in a study of metastatic and nonmetastatic thyroid tumors. From the PCR reads, TCRdb re-called clones with MiXCR. The data show about 40,000 clones, over 15% seen once. All patients reached thyroid surgery having received no treatment beforehand. The material sequenced was tumor tissue. These receptors all come from a female donor with papillary thyroid cancer or a benign thyroid nodule (not recorded which). Some clones in this sample may be carry-over from other donors' samples.

Ten or more counts support this clone. The chain uses TRBV5-1 and TRBJ1-2; TRBD1 agrees at 11 bases. From germline, CDR1 is SGHRS and CDR2 YFSETQ. This CDR3 region has 16 residues. The V and J ends lost 0 bases and 6 bases, in that order; junction bases with no gene match: 7. This CDR3 is CASSLEGQGALDGYTF. The CDR3 DNA sequence: TGCGCCAGCAGCTTGGAAGGACAGGGGGCTCTGGATGGCTACACCTTC.

The sample holds a few counts of this clone. Sequence at one end of the junction differs from germline and may be a read error. Here the CDR3 reads CASSPGQVSYNGQFF. Written as DNA, the CDR3 is TGTGCCAGCAGTCCTGGACAGGTCTCCTACAATGGGCAGTTCTTC. The genes are TRBV27 and TRBJ2-1; 7 nucleotides agree with TRBD1. The CDR3 has 15 residues. Per the germline V gene, CDR1 is MNHEY and CDR2 is SMNVEV (reference sequence).

A note on this clone: The junction differs from germline at one of its ends, possibly a read error. This chain links TRBV9 with TRBJ2-5; D is possibly TRBD1 or TRBD2 (5 bases each). Germline V lookup: CDR1 SGDLS, CDR2 YYNGEE. The CDR3 is made up of 14 amino acids. The CDR3 bases are TGTGCCATCAGCCTTCTGGGACGGTCAGAGACCCAGTACTTC. It specifies CAISLLGRSETQYF.

Points on this clone: A much larger clone sits a single nucleotide away, making a read error possible. The conserved closing phenylalanine or tryptophan is absent in this CDR3, likely reflecting a read error. The V gene is TRBV5-1, the J gene TRBJ2-7, with a weak D call TRBD1 (6 bases). The CDR3 covers 13 residues. The ends were cut back, 4 bases at V and 1 base at J, with 9 bases in the middle. CDR1 SGHRS and CDR2 YFSETQ come from the germline V gene. The DNA for the CDR3 is TGCGCCAGCAGCCGGGACACTTCCTACGAGCAGTACTCC. It codes for CASSRDTSYEQYS.

In this sample, this clone turned up many times. The conserved phenylalanine or tryptophan normally closing the CDR3 is absent here, so this likely arose from a read error. The chain combines TRBV11-2 with TRBJ1-2; 11 positions match TRBD1. Trimming at V came to 5 bases and at J to 3 bases, leaving 5 bases not matched to a gene. In germline, CDR1 is SGHAT, CDR2 FQNNGV. CDR3 length: 15 amino acids. CDR3 nucleotides: TGTGCCAGCAGCGACCGGGACAGGGGGTACTATGGCTACACCCTC. Amino acid sequence: CASSDRDRGYYGYTL.

Turning to this clone: This may arise from a read error, as a much more abundant clone is one base away. This sequence joins TRBV6-4 and TRBJ1-5; D may be TRBD1 (5 bases). V gave up 6 bases and J gave up 9 bases, with 21 bases separating them. CDR1 and CDR2 (germline): MRHNA, SNTAGT. The CDR3 has 15 amino acids. CDR3 sequence reads: CASSPGAGAGSPQHF. CDR3 DNA: TGTGCCAGCAGCCCCGGGGCCGGGGCAGGGTCGCCCCAGCATTTT.

This clone was detected only a few times. This may arise from a read error, as a much more abundant clone is one base away. At the DNA level, this CDR3 is encoded by other sequences in the same sample as well. The chain joins TRBV19 to TRBJ2-4; D gene unclear. V gave up 5 bases and J gave up 14 bases, with 19 bases separating them. Germline V gene sequence: CDR1 LNHDA, CDR2 SQIVND (reference sequence). This CDR3 spans 13 amino acids. The CDR3 protein is CASSYNSGGAKYF. CDR3 coding DNA: TGTGCCAGTAGTTACAACAGTGGTGGAGCCAAGTACTTC.

This clone was observed at least ten times. J is TRBJ2-1 and V is TRBV6-5; 7 bases align to TRBD1. Germline V CDR1 and CDR2: MNHEY, SVGAGI. There are 18 residues in the CDR3. Trimming removed 7 bases from V and 3 bases from J; junction bases left unmatched: 18. The CDR3 loop reads CASISIARRRGIYNEQFF. The CDR3 nucleotides read TGTGCCAGCATTTCCATAGCTAGGCGCAGGGGGATCTACAATGAGCAGTTCTTC.

This clone was seen more than once but under ten times. The V and J genes are TRBV19 and TRBJ2-3, with TRBD2 matching 7 bases. The CDR3 is 14 residues long. Germline CDR1 and CDR2: LNHDA and SQIVND (reference sequence). The J segment lost 0 bases and the V segment lost 9 bases, leaving 6 bases of the junction unmatched. CDR3 loop: CASALATSTDTQYF. CDR3 nucleotides: TGTGCCAGCGCACTAGCGACTAGCACAGATACGCAGTATTTT.

CDR3 nucleotides: TGTGCCAGCACTTCGGGGCAAGAGACCCAGTACTTC. It translates to CASTSGQETQYF. The rearrangement links TRBV7-8 to TRBJ2-5; the D gene is possibly TRBD2 (5 bases). Trimming left V 7 bases short and J 2 bases short, with 8 bases between. Germline V gene data show CDR1 as SGHVS and CDR2 as FQNEAQ. The CDR3 spans 12 residues.

The chain carries TRBV7-6 and TRBJ1-6, with TRBD1 matching over 8 bases. The CDR3 runs 15 residues. Per the germline V gene, CDR1 is SGHVS and CDR2 is FNYEAQ. Trimming removed 8 bases from V and 7 bases from J; junction bases left unmatched: 10. The DNA of the CDR3 is TGTGCCAGCGGACAAGAGACAGGGGCAAATTCACCCCTCCACTTT. As protein: CASGQETGANSPLHF.

This clone was seen a handful of times. The chain employs TRBV27 and TRBJ2-7; 11 nucleotides line up with TRBD2. V shed 5 bases and J 5 bases; nucleotides not matched to a gene: 11. This CDR3 has 16 amino acids. Germline CDR1 is MNHEY and CDR2 is SMNVEV (reference sequence). CDR3 bases: TGTGCCAGCAGTCACCTGACTAGCGGGGCTTTCGACGAGCAGTACTTC. It specifies CASSHLTSGAFDEQYF.

This clone showed up many times. The junction shows a germline mismatch at one end, possibly a read error. The V call is TRBV2, the J call TRBJ1-2; TRBD1 might be the D (5 bases). CDR1 and CDR2 (germline): SNHLY, FYNNEI. CDR3 size: 13 residues. CDR3 in amino acids: CASSEGGGYGYTF. The CDR3 nucleotides are TGTGCCAGCAGCGAAGGTGGGGGTTATGGCTACACCTTC.

V is TRBV20-1 and J is TRBJ2-7; the D gene could be TRBD1 or TRBD2 (5 bases each). V was clipped by 6 bases and J by 7 bases, with 16 bases between them. There are 12 residues in the CDR3. The germline gives CDR1 DFQATT, CDR2 SNEGSKA (reference sequence). CDR3 bases: TGCAGTGCGGGGACCCAAGCGGAAGAGCAGTACTTC. Encoded protein: CSAGTQAEEQYF.

This clone was recorded at least ten times. A much larger clone lies one base from this, so it may be a read error. The chain carries TRBV2 and TRBJ1-2; D ambiguous. The ends were cut back, 4 bases at V and 3 bases at J, with 9 bases in the middle. Germline V gene sequence: CDR1 SNHLY, CDR2 FYNNEI. The CDR3 consists of 13 residues. CDR3 sequence: CASSGGIDYGYTF. Written as DNA, the CDR3 is TGTGCCAGCAGTGGAGGGATCGACTATGGCTACACCTTC.

This clone was picked up many times. The CDR3 region has the DNA TGCAGTGCTCTCCGACTAGCGGGGGGGCCTAATGAGCAGTTCTTC. Its translation is CSALRLAGGPNEQFF. V usage is TRBV20-1 and J usage is TRBJ2-1, with 14 nucleotides matching TRBD2. Trimming removed 5 bases from V and 7 bases from J; junction bases left unmatched: 7. The V gene's germline CDR1 is DFQATT and CDR2 SNEGSKA (reference sequence). The CDR3 has 15 residues.

This clone has ten or more counts. Other nucleotide sequences in the sample specify the same CDR3. This chain uses TRBV28 with TRBJ1-5, with a weak D call TRBD1 (5 bases). This CDR3 is built from 15 residues. V dropped 7 bases and J dropped 2 bases, with 15 bases sitting between them. Germline V lookup: CDR1 MDHEN, CDR2 SYDVKM. CDR3 in DNA: TGTGCCAGCATCGCGGCTGACAGAGGCAATCAGCCCCAGCATTTT. This translates into CASIAADRGNQPQHF.